This TCR beta chain was sequenced in a study of T cell clones after liver transplantation. The wider study: Samples came from ITN030ST, which attempted immunosuppression withdrawal within 2 years of liver transplantation. At least one year of complete immunosuppression withdrawal without enzymes over twice normal defined tolerance.

Only in-frame clones appear in the TCRdb table, and some are missing; sequencing was by immunoSEQ multiplex PCR. The top ten hold 2% to 3% of the sample, which has tens of thousands of clones, roughly nine tenths seen once. Whole-study findings and limits: Graft donor-reactive T cells possibly entered the graft instead of undergoing deletion.

Comment on this clone: Its antigen is still unknown.

The V end was cut by 6 bases, the J end by 0 bases, with 18 bases between. Germline values: CDR1 SQVTM, CDR2 ANQGSEA. CDR3 length equals 16 residues. The sequencing used CD4+ T cells from blood, collected before liver transplant. The TCR was taken from a human donor who received a liver transplant. V is TRBV29-1 and J is TRBJ2-4; D might be TRBD1 or TRBD2, each matching 6 bases. DNA of the CDR3: TGCAGCGTCCAGGAAGGGGGGAAGGGAGCCAAAAACATTCAGTACTTC. Encoded protein: CSVQEGGKGAKNIQYF.